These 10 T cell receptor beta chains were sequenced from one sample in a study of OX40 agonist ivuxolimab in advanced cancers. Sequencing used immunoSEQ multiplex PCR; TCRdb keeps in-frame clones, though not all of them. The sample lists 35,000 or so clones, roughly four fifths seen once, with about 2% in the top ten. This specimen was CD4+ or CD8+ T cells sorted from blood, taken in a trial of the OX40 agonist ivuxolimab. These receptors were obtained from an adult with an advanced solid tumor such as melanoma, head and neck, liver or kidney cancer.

CDR3 sequence reads: CASSPLAGGPRREQYF. The DNA of the CDR3 is TGTGCCAGCTCACCCCTAGCGGGGGGCCCTAGAAGGGAGCAGTACTTC. V usage is TRBV18 and J usage is TRBJ2-7; TRBD2 matches 11 bases. Germline V CDR1 and CDR2: KGHSH, LQKENI. The length of the CDR3 is 16 residues. J was trimmed by 7 bases and V by 3 bases; bases with no gene match: 11.

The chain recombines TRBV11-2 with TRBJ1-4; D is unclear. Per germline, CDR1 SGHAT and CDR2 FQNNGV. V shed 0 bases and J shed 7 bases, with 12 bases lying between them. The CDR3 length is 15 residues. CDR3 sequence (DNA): TGTGCCAGCAGCTTAGATCCGGGAGGACGTGAAAAACTGTTTTTT. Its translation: CASSLDPGGREKLFF.

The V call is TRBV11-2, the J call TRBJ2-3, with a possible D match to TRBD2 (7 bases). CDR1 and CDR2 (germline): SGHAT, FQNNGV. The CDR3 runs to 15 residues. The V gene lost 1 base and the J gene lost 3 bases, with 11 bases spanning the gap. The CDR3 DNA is TGTGCCAGCAGCTTAGGGGGGGGGCTGACAGATACGCAGTATTTT. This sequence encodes CASSLGGGLTDTQYF.

The CDR3 nucleotides are TGTGCCAGCAGTTTAGCGGGGGAGGACCACAATGAGCAGTTCTTC. This gives the protein CASSLAGEDHNEQFF. The rearrangement uses TRBV28 and TRBJ2-1; TRBD2 matches at 7 bases. Germline values: CDR1 MDHEN, CDR2 SYDVKM. The CDR3 covers 15 residues. V dropped 2 bases and J dropped 5; count of bases not matched to a gene: 6.

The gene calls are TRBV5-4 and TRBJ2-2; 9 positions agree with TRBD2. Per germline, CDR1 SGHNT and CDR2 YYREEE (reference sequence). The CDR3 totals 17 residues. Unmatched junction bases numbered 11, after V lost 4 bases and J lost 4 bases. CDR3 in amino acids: CASSRGGSGGSTGELFF. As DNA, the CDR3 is TGTGCCAGCAGCCGCGGAGGGAGCGGGGGGAGCACCGGGGAGCTGTTTTTT. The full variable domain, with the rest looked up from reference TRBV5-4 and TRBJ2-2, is ETGVTQSPTHLIKTRGQQVTLRCSSQSGHNTVSWYQQALGQGPQFIFQYYREEENGRGNFPPRFSGLQFPNYSSELNVNALELDDSALYLCASSRGGSGGSTGELFFGEGSRLTVL.

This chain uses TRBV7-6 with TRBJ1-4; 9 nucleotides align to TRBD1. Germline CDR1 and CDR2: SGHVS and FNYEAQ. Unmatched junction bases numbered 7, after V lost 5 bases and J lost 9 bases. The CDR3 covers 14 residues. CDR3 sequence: CASSRDRARQKLFF. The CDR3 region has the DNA TGTGCCAGCAGCAGGGACAGGGCAAGGCAAAAACTGTTTTTT.

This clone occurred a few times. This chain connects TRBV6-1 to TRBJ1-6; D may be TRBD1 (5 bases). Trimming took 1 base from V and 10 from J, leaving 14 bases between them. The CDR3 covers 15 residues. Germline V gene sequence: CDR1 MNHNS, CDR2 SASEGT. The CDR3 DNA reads TGTGCCAGCAGTGAAGAGGCGGCAGGGCACTCACCCCTCCACTTT. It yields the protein CASSEEAAGHSPLHF.

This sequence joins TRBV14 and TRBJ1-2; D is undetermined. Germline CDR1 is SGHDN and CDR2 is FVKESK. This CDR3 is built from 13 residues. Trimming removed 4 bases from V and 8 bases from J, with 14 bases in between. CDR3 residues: CASSPTAHYGYTF. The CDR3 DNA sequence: TGTGCCAGCAGCCCCACGGCCCATTACGGCTACACCTTC.

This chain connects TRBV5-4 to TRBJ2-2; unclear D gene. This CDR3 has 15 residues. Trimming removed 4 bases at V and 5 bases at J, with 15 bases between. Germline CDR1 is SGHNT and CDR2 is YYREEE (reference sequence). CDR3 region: CASSPNIVVTGELFF. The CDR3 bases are TGTGCCAGCAGCCCGAACATAGTGGTAACCGGGGAGCTGTTTTTT.

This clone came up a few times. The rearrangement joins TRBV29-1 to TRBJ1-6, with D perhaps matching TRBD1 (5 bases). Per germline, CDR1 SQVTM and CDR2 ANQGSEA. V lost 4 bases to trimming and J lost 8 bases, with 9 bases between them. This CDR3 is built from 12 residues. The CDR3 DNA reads TGCAGCGTTGGGGACGTGGATTCACCCCTCCACTTT. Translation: CSVGDVDSPLHF.